This section outlines one T cell receptor beta chain sequence together with its context. The data were taken from a study of Ad26.COV2.S vaccination and SARS-CoV-2 variants. TCRdb's table, derived via immunoSEQ multiplex PCR, lists solely in-frame clones and lacks some. The data show about 400,000 clones, around 92% seen once. V lost 5 bases and J lost 9, with 23 bases in between. Per germline, CDR1 MNHEY and CDR2 SMNVEV (reference sequence). The CDR3 has 17 amino acids. As for treatment: roughly 19 received Ad26.COV2.S at low or high dose, single or two shots; 5 received placebo; per-sample allocation not given. Specimens were obtained on day 63 following the first vaccine or placebo injection.

The source was peripheral blood, collected in a trial of Ad26.COV2.S vaccine versus placebo. This TCR came from a person between 18 and 65 years old who received the Ad26.COV2.S COVID-19 vaccine or a placebo. The chain recombines TRBV27 with TRBJ1-6; D perhaps matches TRBD1 (5 bases). DNA for the CDR3: TGTGCCAGCAGTACCCCTTTGGTTAGGGGCGGTAGTTCACCCCTCCACTTT. The encoded protein is CASSTPLVRGGSSPLHF.